This T cell receptor (beta chain) emerged from a study of blood T cell repertoires in COVID-19. Per the study methods: Scientists estimated how many nucleated cells there were by amplifying reference gene primers. Repertoires were generated with immunoSEQ multiplex PCR, while TCRdb's copy carries only in-frame clones and drops some. V, J and clone size were drawn from that table, and D and trimming were deduced from the DNA. The table lists 200,000 to 250,000 clones, roughly 89% of them singletons. The CDR3 contains 15 residues. Trimming removed 4 bases from V and 6 bases from J; junction bases left unmatched: 10. Per the germline V gene, CDR1 is SGHNT and CDR2 is YENEEA.

V gene TRBV11-3 combines with J gene TRBJ2-7; 9 nucleotides match TRBD1. The sample consisted of peripheral blood. The TCR sequence derives from a man under 40 who had recovered from COVID-19. In nucleotides, the CDR3 is TGTGCCAGCAGCTCGTCCTGGGGACAGGGAACCGAGCAGTACTTC. It translates to CASSSSWGQGTEQYF.